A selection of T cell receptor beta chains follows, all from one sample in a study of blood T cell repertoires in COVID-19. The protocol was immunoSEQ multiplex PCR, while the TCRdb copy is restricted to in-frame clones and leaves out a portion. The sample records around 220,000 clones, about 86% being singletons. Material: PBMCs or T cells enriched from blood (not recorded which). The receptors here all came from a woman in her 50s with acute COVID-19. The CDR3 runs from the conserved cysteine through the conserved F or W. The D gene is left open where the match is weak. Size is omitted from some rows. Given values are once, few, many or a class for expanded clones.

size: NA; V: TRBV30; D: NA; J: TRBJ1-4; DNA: TGTGCCTGGAGGAGAGGCCGATGGCGTGAAAAACTGTTTTTT; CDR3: CAWRRGRWREKLFF
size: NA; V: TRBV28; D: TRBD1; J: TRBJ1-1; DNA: TGTGCCAGCAGTTCTCAGGGGGCTAGTGACACTGAAGCTTTCTTT; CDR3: CASSSQGASDTEAFF
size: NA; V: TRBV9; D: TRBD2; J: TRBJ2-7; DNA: TGTGCCAGCAGCGTAGCGGGACTAGCGGGAGACGAGCAGTACTTC; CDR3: CASSVAGLAGDEQYF
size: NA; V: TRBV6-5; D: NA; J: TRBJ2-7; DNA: TGTGCCAGCAGTTACTCGACTGGTGAGAGCTCCTACGAGCAGTACTTC; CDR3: CASSYSTGESSYEQYF
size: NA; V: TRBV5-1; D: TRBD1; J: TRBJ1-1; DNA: TGCGCCAGCAGCTTGGTCACAGGGGTGGGCACTGAAGCTTTCTTT; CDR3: CASSLVTGVGTEAFF
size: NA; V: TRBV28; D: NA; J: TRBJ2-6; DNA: TGTGCCAGCAGAAGAGGTGACTCTGGGGCCAACGTCCTGACTTTC; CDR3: CASRRGDSGANVLTF
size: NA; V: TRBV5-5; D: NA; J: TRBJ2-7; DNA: TGTGCCAGCAGCTTGTCGGCGGGACCTATGTACGAGCAGTACTTC; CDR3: CASSLSAGPMYEQYF
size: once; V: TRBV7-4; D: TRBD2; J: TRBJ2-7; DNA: TGTGCCAGCAGCTTAAGACTAGCGATACAATACGAGCAGTACTTC; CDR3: CASSLRLAIQYEQYF
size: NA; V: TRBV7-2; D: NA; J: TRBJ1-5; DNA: TGTGCCAGCAGCTTAGCGGCGGGAAGATACAGCAATCAGCCCCAGCATTTT; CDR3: CASSLAAGRYSNQPQHF
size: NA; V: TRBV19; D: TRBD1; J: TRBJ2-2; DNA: TGTGCCAGTAGCGGGACAGGGTCCGGGGAGCTGTTTTTT; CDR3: CASSGTGSGELFF
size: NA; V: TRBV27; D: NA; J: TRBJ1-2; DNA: TGTGCCAGCAGTGCCGACAGTAACTATGGCTACACCTTC; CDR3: CASSADSNYGYTF
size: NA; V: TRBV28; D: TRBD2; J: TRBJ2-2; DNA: TGTGCCAGCAGTTCGAGGGGCGGGAGAGTCACCGGGGAGCTGTTTTTT; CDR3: CASSSRGGRVTGELFF
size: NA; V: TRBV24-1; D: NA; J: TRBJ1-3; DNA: TGTGCCACCAGTGACGGGAGCCTCTCTGGAAACACCATATATTTT; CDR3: CATSDGSLSGNTIYF
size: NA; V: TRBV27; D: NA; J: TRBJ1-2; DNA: TGTGCCAGCAGTCCCAGGTTGGTGGGCGGCTACACCTTC; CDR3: CASSPRLVGGYTF
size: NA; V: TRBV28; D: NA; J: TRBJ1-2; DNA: TGTGCCAGCAGTTCCCCCGTGGGATTGGGGCTGCGCTATGGCTACACCTTC; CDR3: CASSSPVGLGLRYGYTF
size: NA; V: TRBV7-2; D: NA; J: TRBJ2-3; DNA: TGTGCCAGTAGAATTGTGGACCTAGCGGATACGCAGTATTTT; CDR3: CASRIVDLADTQYF
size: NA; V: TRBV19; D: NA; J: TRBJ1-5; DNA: TGTGCCAGTAGTATGCAGGGGATTGGGCAGCCCCAGCATTTT; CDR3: CASSMQGIGQPQHF
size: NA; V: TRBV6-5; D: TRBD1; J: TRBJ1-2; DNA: TGTGCCAGCAGTTACCGGGGACAGGGCGTCTATGGCTACACCTTC; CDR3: CASSYRGQGVYGYTF
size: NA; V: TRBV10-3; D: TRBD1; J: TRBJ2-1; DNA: TGTGCCATCAGTGAGCCGGGACAGGTCTCCTACAATGAGCAGTTCTTC; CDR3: CAISEPGQVSYNEQFF
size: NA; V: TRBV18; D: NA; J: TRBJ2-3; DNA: TGTGCCAGCTCACCACCGTCCTATACGCAGTATTTT; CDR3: CASSPPSYTQYF